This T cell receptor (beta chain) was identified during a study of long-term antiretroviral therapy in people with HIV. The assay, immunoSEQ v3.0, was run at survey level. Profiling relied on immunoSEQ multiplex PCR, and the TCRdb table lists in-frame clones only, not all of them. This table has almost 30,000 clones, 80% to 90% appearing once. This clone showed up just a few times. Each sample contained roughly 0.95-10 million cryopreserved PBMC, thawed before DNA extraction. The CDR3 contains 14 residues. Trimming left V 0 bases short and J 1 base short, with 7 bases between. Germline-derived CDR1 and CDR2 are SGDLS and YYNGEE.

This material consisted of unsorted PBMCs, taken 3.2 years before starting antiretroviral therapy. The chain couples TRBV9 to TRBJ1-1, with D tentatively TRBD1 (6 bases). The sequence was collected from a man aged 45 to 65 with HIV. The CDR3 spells CASSVGTANTEAFF. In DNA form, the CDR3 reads TGTGCCAGCAGCGTAGGGACAGCGAACACTGAAGCTTTCTTT.